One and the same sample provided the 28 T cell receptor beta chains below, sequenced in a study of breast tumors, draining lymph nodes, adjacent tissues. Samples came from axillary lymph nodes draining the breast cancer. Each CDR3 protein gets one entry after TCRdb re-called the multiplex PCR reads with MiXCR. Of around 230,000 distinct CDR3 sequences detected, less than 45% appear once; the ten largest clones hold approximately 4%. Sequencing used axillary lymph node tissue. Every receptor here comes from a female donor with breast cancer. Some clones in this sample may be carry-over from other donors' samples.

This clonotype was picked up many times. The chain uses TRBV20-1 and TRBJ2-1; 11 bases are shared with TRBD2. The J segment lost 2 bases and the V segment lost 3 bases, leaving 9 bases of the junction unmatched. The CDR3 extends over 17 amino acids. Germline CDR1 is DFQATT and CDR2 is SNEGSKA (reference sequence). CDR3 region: CSARDFSGRAAYNEQFF. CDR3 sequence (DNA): TGCAGTGCTAGGGATTTTAGCGGGAGGGCCGCCTACAATGAGCAGTTCTTC.

In nucleotides, the CDR3 is TGTGCCAGCAGTCACCTGGGGGCCCGAGTAAATGGCTACACCTTC. Translating it yields CASSHLGARVNGYTF. This chain links TRBV6-4 with TRBJ1-2, with D possibly matching TRBD1 (6 bases). The germline V gene has CDR1 MRHNA and CDR2 SNTAGT. V was cut by 5 bases and J by 6 bases, with 19 bases left in between. The CDR3 loop spans 15 amino acids.

The CDR3 loop is CASKRNTNTIYF. In DNA, the CDR3 is TGTGCCAGCAAACGGAATACGAACACCATATATTTT. The V call is TRBV2, the J call TRBJ1-3; D gene ambiguous. V lost 7 bases and J 7 bases, leaving 11 bases between the germline ends. The CDR3 runs 12 residues. Germline V gives CDR1 SNHLY, CDR2 FYNNEI.

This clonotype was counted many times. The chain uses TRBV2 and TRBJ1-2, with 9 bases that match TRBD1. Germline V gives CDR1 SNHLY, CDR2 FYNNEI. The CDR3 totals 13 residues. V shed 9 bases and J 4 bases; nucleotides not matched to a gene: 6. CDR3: CARGGDRAYGYTF. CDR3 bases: TGTGCCAGGGGTGGGGACAGGGCCTATGGCTACACCTTC.

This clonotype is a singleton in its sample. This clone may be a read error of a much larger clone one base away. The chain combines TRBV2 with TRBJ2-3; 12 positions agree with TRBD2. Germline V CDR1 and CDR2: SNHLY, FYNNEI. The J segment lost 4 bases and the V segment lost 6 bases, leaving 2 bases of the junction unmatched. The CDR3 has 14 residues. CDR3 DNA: TGTGCCAGCAGGACTAGCGGGGGAGCAGATACGCAGTATTTT. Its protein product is CASRTSGGADTQYF.

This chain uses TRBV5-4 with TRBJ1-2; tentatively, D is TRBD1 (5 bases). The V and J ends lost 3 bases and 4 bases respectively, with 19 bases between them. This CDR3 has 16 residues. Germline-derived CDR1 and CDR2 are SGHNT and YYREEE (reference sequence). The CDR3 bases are TGTGCCAGCAGCTCGCCGGGCGGGGGTATGGCCTATGGCTACACCTTC. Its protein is CASSSPGGGMAYGYTF.

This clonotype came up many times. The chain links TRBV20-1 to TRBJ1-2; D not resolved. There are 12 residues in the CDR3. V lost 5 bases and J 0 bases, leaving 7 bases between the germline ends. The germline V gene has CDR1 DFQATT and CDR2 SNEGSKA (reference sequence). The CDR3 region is CSALLANYGYTF. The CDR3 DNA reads TGCAGTGCTCTGTTAGCTAACTATGGCTACACCTTC.

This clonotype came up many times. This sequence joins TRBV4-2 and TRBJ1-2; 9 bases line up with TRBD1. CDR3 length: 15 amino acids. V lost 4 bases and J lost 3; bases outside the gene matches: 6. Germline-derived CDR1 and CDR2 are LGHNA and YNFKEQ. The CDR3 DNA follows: TGTGCCAGCAGCCCCGGGACAGGGAACGACTATGGCTACACCTTC. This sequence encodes CASSPGTGNDYGYTF.

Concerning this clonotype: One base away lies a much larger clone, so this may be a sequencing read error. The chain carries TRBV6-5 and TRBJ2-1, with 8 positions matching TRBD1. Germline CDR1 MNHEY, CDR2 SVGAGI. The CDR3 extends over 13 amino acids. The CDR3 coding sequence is TGTGCCCGCAGACGGACAGGGCTCAATGAGCAGTTCTTC. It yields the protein CARRRTGLNEQFF.

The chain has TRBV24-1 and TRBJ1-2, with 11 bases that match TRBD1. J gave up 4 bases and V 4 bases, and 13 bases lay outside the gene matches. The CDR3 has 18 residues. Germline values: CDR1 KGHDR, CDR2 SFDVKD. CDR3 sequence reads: CATSDHDLGQGVSYGYTF. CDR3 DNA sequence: TGTGCCACCAGTGACCATGACTTGGGACAGGGGGTGTCCTATGGCTACACCTTC.

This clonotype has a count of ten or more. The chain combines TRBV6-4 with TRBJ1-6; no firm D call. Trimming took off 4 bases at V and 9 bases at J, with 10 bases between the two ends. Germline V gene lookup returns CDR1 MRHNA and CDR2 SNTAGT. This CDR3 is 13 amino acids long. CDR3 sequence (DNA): TGTGCCAGCAGTGCCGAGGCAGGTTCACCCCTCCACTTT. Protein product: CASSAEAGSPLHF.

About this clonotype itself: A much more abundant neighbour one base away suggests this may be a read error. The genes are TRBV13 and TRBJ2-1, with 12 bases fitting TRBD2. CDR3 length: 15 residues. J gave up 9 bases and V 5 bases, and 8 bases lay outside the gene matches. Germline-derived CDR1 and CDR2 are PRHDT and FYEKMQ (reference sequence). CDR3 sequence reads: CASSARLAGEFEQFF. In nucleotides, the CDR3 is TGTGCCAGCAGCGCCCGACTAGCGGGAGAGTTTGAGCAGTTCTTC.

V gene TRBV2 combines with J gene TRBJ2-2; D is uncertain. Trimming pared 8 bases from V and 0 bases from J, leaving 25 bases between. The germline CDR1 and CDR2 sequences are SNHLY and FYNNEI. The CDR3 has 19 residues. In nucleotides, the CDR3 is TGTGCCAGCTCACCACCGAACAGCAGACTGACCACGAACACCGGGGAGCTGTTTTTT. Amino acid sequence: CASSPPNSRLTTNTGELFF.

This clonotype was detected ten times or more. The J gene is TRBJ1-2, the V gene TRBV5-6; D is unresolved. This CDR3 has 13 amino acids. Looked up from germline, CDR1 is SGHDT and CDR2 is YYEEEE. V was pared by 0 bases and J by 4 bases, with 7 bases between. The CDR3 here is CASSLAGIYGYTF. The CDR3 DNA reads TGTGCCAGCAGCTTGGCAGGAATCTATGGCTACACCTTC.

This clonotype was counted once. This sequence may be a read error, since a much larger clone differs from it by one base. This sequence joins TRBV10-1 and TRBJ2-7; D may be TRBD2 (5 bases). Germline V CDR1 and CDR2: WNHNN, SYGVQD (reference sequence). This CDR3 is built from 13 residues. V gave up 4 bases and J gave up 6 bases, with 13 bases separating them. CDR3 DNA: TGCGCCAGCAGTGCTGGGCGGGTGGGCGAGCAGTACTTC. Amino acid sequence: CASSAGRVGEQYF.

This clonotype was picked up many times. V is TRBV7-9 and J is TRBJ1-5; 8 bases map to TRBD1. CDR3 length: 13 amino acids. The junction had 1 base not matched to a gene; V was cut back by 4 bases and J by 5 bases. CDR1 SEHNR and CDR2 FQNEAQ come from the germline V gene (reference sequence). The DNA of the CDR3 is TGTGCCAGCAGCTCACAGGGGGATCAGCCCCAGCATTTT. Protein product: CASSSQGDQPQHF. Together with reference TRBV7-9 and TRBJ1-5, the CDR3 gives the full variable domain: DTGVSQNPRHKITKRGQNVTFRCDPISEHNRLYWYRQTLGQGPEFLTYFQNEAQLEKSRLLSDRFSAERPKGSFSTLEIQRTEQGDSAMYLCASSSQGDQPQHFGDGTRLSIL.

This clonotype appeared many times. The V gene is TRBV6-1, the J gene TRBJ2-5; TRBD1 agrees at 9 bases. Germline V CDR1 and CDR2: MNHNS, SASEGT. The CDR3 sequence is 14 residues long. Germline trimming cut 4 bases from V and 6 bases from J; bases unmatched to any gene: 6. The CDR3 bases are TGTGCCAGCAGTGGTCTGGGACAGGGACAGACCCAGTACTTC. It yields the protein CASSGLGQGQTQYF.

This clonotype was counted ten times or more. CDR3 coding DNA: TGTGCCAGTAGTATTGGGGGCTCCTACAATGAGCAGTTCTTC. It encodes CASSIGGSYNEQFF. The V call is TRBV19, the J call TRBJ2-1; D is tentatively TRBD1 or TRBD2 (5 bases each). The CDR3 has 14 residues. In germline, CDR1 is LNHDA, CDR2 SQIVND (reference sequence). The V end lost 3 bases, the J end lost 0 bases, and 6 bases lay between the germline ends. Full variable domain (remainder filled in from reference TRBV19 and TRBJ2-1): DGGITQSPKYLFRKEGQNVTLSCEQNLNHDAMYWYRQDPGQGLRLIYYSQIVNDFQKGDIAEGYSVSREKKESFPLTVTSAQKNPTAFYLCASSIGGSYNEQFFGPGTRLTVL.

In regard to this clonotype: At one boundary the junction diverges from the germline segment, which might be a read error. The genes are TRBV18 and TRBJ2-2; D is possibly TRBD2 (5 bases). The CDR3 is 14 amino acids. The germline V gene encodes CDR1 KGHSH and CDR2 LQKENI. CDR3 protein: CASSLIEEPGKLFF. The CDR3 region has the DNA TGTGCCAGCTCACTCATTGAAGAACCCGGGAAGCTGTTTTTT.

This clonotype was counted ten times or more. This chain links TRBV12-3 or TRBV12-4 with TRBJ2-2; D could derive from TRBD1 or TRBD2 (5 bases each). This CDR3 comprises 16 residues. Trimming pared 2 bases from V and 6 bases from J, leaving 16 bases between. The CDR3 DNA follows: TGTGCCAGCAGTTTAACGGGGTCGGGGCGGGCCGGGGAGCTGTTTTTT. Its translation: CASSLTGSGRAGELFF.

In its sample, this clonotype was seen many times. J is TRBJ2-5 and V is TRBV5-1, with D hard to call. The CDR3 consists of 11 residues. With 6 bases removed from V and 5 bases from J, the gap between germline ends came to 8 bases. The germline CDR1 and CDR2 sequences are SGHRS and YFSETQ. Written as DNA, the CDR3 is TGCGCCAGCACAGAATGGGAGACCCAGTACTTC. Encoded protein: CASTEWETQYF.

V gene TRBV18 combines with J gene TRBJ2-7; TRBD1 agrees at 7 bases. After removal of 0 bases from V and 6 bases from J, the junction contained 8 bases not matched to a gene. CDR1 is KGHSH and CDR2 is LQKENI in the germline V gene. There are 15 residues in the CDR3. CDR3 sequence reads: CASSPPDRVQGEQYF. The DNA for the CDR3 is TGTGCCAGCTCACCACCAGACAGGGTGCAGGGCGAGCAGTACTTC.

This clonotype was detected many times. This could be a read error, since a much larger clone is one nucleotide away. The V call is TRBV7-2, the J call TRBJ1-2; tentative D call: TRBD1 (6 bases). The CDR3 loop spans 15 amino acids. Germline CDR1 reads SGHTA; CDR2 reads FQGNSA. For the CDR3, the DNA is TGTGCCAGCAGCCCACAGACAGGCCCCCGGGATGGCTACCCCTTC. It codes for CASSPQTGPRDGYPF.

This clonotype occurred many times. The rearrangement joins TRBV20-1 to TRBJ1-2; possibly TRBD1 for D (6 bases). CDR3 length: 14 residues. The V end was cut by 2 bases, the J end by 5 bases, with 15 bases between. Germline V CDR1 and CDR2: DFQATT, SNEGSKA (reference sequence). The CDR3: CSARIPLTGYGYTF. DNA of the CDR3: TGCAGTGCTAGAATACCACTCACAGGGTATGGCTACACCTTC.

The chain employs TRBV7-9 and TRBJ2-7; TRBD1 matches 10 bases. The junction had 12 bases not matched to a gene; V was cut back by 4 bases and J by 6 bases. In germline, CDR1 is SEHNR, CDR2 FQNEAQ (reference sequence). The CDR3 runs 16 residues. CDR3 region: CASSSGTGVFFSEQYF. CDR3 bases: TGTGCCAGCAGCTCTGGGACAGGGGTTTTTTTCTCCGAGCAGTACTTC.

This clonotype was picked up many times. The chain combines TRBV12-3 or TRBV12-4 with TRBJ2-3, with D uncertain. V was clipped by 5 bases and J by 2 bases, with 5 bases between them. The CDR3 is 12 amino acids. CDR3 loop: CASSANTDTQYF. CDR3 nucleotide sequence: TGTGCCAGCAGTGCAAACACAGATACGCAGTATTTT.

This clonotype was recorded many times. The CDR3 DNA reads TGTGCCAGTAGTCAGATTAGCGGGGGGGCTGAGACCCAGTACTTC. As protein: CASSQISGGAETQYF. V gene TRBV19 combines with J gene TRBJ2-5, with 11 bases identical to TRBD2. CDR3 size: 15 residues. J was trimmed by 5 bases and V by 5 bases; bases with no gene match: 7. Per the germline V gene, CDR1 is LNHDA and CDR2 is SQIVND (reference sequence).

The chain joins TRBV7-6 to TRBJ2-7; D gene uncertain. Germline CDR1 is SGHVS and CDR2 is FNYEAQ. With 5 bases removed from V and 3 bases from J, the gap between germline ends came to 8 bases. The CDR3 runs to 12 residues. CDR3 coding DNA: TGTGCCAGCAGCGACGATATCTACGAGCAGTACTTC. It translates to CASSDDIYEQYF.